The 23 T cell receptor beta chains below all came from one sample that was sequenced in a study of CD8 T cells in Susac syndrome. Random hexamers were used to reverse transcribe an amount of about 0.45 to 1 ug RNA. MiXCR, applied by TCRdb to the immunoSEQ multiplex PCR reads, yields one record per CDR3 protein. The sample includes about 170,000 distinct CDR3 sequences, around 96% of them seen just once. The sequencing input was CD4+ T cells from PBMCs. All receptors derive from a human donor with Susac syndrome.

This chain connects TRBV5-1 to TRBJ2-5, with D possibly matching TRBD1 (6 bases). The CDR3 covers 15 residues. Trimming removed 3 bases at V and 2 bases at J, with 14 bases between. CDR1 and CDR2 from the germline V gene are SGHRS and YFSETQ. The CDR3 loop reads CASSWGLMGQETQYF. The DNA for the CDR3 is TGCGCCAGCAGCTGGGGGCTAATGGGTCAAGAGACCCAGTACTTC.

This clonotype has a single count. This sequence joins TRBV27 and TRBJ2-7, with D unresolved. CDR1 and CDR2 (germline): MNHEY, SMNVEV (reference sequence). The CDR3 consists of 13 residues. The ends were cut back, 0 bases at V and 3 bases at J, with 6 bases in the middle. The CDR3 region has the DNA TGTGCCAGCAGTTTATCTCTCGACTACGAGCAGTACTTC. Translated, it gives CASSLSLDYEQYF.

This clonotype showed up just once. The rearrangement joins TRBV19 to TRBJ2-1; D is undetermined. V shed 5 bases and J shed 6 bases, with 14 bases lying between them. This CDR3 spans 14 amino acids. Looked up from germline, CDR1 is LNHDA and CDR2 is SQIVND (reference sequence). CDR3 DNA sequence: TGTGCCAGTAGTGCCTCCTCTAGAGCCAATGAGCAGTTCTTC. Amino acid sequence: CASSASSRANEQFF.

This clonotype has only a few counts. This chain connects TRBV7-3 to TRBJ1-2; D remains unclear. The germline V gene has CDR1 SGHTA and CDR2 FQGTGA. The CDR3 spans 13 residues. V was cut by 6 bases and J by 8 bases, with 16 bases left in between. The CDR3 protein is CASRPADMGGYTF. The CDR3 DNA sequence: TGTGCCAGCAGACCAGCCGACATGGGCGGCTACACCTTC.

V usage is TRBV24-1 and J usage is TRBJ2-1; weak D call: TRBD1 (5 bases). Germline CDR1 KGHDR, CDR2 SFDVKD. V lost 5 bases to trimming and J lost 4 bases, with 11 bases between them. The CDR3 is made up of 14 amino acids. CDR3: CATSAGSAYNEQFF. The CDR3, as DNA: TGTGCCACCAGTGCAGGGTCGGCGTACAATGAGCAGTTCTTC.

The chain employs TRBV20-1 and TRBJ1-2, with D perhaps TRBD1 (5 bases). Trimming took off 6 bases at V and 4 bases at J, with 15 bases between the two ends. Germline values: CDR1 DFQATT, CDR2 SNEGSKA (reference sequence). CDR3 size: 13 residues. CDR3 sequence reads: CSAVGGVSYGYTF. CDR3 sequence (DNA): TGCAGTGCCGTTGGGGGGGTATCCTATGGCTACACCTTC.

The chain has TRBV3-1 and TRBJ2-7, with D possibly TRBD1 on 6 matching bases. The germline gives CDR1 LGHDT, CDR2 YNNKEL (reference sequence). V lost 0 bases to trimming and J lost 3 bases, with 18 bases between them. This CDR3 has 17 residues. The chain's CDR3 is CASSQDRSGHRLYEQYF. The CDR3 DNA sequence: TGTGCCAGCAGCCAAGATCGATCGGGACACCGCCTCTACGAGCAGTACTTC.

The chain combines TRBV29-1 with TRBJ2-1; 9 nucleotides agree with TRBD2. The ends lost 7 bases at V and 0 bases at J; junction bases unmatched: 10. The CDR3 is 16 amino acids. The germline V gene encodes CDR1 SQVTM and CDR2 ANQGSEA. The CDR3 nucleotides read TGCAGCGGTAGCAAAGCGGGAGGAAGCTCCTACAATGAGCAGTTCTTC. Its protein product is CSGSKAGGSSYNEQFF.

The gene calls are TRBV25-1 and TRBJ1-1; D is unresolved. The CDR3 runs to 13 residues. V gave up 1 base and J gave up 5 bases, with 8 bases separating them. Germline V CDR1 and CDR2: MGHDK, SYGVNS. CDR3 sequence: CASSESRATEAFF. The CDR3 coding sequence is TGTGCCAGCAGTGAATCAAGGGCGACTGAAGCTTTCTTT.

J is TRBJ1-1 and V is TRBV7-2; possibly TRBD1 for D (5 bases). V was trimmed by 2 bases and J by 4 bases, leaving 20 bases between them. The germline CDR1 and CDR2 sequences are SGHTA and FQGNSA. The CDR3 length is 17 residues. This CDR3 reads CASSLLGRRGERTEAFF. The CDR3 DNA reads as TGTGCCAGCAGCTTATTGGGCAGAAGGGGTGAGCGCACTGAAGCTTTCTTT.

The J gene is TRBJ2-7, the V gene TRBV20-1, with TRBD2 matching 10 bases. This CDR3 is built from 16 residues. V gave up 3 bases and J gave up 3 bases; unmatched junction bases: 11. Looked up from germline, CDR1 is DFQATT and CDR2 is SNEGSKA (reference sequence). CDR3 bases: TGCAGTGCTAGTGGGGACGAAGCGGGAGGGGGCTACGAGCAGTACTTC. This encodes CSASGDEAGGGYEQYF.

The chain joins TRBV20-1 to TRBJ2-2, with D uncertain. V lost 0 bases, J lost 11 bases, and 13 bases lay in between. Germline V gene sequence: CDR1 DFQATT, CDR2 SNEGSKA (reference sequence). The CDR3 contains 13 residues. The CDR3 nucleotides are TGCAGTGCTAGAGATCTTAGCCCGAGAGAGCTGTTTTTT. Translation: CSARDLSPRELFF.

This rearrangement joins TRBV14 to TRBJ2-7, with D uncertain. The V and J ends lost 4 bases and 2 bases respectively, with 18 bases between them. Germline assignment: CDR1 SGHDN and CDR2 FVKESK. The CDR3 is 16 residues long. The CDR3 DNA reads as TGTGCCAGCAGCCGCCCGTCCCCGAGTTCGGCCTACGAGCAGTACGTC. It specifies CASSRPSPSSAYEQYV.

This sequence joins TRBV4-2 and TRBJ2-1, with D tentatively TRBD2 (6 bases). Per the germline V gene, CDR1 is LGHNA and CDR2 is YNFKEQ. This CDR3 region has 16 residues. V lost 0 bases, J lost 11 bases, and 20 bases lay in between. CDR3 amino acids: CASSQDAGNPAVQQFF. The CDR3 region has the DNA TGTGCCAGCAGCCAAGATGCGGGGAACCCCGCGGTCCAGCAGTTCTTC.

CDR3 sequence (DNA): TGTGCCAGCAGTTCCCCCCCCGGGGGGCGCCACAATGAGCAGTTCTTC. Its translation: CASSSPPGGRHNEQFF. The V call is TRBV6-6, the J call TRBJ2-1, with D possibly being TRBD2 (7 bases). The V gene lost 4 bases and the J gene lost 5 bases, with 18 bases spanning the gap. This CDR3 has 16 residues. Per the germline V gene, CDR1 is MNHNY and CDR2 is SVGAGI (reference sequence).

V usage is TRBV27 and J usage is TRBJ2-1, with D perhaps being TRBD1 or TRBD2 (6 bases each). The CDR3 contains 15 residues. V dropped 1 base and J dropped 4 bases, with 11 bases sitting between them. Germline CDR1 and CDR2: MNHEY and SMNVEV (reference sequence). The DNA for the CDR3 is TGTGCCAGCAGTTTATGGGGGGCGCCTTACAATGAGCAGTTCTTC. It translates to CASSLWGAPYNEQFF.

The CDR3 sequence is CATSSLQGNTEAFF. In nucleotides, the CDR3 is TGTGCCACCAGCAGCCTACAGGGGAACACTGAAGCTTTCTTT. The J gene is TRBJ1-1, the V gene TRBV15, with D possibly matching TRBD1 (6 bases). The CDR3 loop spans 14 amino acids. Germline V CDR1 and CDR2: LNHNV, YYDKDF (reference sequence). Trimming took off 3 bases at V and 1 base at J, with 9 bases between the two ends.

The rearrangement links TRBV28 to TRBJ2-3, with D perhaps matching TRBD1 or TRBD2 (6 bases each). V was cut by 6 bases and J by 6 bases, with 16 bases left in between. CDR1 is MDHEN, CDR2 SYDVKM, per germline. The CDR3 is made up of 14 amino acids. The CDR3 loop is CASRSPGAGDTQYF. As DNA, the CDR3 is TGTGCCAGCAGGAGTCCGGGGGCAGGGGATACGCAGTATTTT. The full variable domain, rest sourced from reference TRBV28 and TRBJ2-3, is DVKVTQSSRYLVKRTGEKVFLECVQDMDHENMFWYRQDPGLGLRLIYFSYDVKMKEKGDIPEGYSVSREKKERFSLILESASTNQTSMYLCASRSPGAGDTQYFGPGTRLTVL.

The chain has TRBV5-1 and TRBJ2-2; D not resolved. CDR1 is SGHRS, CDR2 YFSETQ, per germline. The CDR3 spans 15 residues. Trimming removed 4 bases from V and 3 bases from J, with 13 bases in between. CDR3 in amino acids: CASSPALGDTGELFF. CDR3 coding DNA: TGCGCCAGCAGCCCGGCCCTGGGCGACACCGGGGAGCTGTTTTTT. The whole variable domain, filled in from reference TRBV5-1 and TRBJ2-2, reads KAGVTQTPRYLIKTRGQQVTLSCSPISGHRSVSWYQQTPGQGLQFLFEYFSETQRNKGNFPGRFSGRQFSNSRSEMNVSTLELGDSALYLCASSPALGDTGELFFGEGSRLTVL.

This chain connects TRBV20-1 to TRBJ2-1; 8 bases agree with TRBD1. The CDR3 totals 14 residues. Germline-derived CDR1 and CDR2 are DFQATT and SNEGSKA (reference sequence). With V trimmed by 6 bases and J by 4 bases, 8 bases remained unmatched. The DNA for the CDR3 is TGCAGTGCCCGGGCAGGGGGCGGGTACAATGAGCAGTTCTTC. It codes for CSARAGGGYNEQFF.

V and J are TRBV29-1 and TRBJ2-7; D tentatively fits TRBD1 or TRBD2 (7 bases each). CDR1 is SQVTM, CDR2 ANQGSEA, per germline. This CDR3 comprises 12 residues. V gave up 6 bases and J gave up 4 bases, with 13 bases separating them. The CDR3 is CSVLQGGYEQYF. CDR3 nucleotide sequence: TGCAGCGTGCTGCAGGGGGGGTACGAGCAGTACTTC.

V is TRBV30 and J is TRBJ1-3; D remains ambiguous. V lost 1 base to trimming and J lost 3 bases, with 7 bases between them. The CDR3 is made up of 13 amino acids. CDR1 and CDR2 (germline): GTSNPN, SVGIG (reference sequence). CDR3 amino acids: CAWSARGGNTIYF. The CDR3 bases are TGTGCCTGGAGTGCTCGGGGTGGAAACACCATATATTTT.

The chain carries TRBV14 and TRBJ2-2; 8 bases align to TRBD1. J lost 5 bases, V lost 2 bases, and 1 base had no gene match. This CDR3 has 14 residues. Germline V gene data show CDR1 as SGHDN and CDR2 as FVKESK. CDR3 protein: CASSQRQGTGELFF. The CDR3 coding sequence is TGTGCCAGCAGCCAACGACAGGGGACCGGGGAGCTGTTTTTT. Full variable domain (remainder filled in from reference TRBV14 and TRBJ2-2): EAGVTQFPSHSVIEKGQTVTLRCDPISGHDNLYWYRRVMGKEIKFLLHFVKESKQDESGMPNNRFLAERTGGTYSTLKVQPAELEDSGVYFCASSQRQGTGELFFGEGSRLTVL.